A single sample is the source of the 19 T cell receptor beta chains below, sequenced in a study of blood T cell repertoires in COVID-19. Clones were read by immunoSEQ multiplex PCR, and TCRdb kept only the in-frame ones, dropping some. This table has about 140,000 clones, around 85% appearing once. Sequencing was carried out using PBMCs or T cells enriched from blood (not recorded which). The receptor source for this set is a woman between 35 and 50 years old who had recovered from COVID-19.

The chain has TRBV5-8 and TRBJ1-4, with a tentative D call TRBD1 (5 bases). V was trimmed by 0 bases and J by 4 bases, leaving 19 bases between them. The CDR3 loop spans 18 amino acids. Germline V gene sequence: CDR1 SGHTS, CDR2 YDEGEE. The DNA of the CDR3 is TGTGCCAGCAGCTTGGTGGGAGGGGCCGGAGGCCGTAATGAAAAACTGTTTTTT. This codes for CASSLVGGAGGRNEKLFF.

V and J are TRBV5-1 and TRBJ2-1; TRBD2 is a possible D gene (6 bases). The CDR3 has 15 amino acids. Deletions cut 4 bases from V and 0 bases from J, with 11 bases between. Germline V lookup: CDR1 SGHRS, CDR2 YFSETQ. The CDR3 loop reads CASSQGLGSYNEQFF. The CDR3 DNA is TGCGCCAGCAGCCAGGGACTGGGCTCCTACAATGAGCAGTTCTTC.

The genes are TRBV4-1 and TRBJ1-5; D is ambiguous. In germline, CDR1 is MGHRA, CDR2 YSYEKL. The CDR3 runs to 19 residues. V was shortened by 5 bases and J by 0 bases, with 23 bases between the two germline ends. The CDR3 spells CASSSGGHTAPYSNQPQHF. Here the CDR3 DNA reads TGCGCCAGCAGCTCGGGCGGGCATACGGCCCCGTATAGCAATCAGCCCCAGCATTTT.

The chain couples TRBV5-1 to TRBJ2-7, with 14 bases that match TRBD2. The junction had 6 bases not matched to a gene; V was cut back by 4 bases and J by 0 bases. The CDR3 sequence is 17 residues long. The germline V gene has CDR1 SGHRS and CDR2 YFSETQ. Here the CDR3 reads CASSPGGLAGDSYEQYF. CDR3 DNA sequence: TGCGCCAGCAGCCCGGGGGGACTAGCGGGGGACTCCTACGAGCAGTACTTC. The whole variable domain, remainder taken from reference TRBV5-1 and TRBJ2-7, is KAGVTQTPRYLIKTRGQQVTLSCSPISGHRSVSWYQQTPGQGLQFLFEYFSETQRNKGNFPGRFSGRQFSNSRSEMNVSTLELGDSALYLCASSPGGLAGDSYEQYFGPGTRLTVT.

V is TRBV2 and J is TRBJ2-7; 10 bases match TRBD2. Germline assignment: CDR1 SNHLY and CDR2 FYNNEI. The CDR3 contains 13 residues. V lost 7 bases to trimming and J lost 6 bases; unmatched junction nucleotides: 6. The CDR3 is CASTPSGGFEQYF. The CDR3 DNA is TGTGCCAGCACCCCTAGCGGGGGATTCGAGCAGTACTTC.

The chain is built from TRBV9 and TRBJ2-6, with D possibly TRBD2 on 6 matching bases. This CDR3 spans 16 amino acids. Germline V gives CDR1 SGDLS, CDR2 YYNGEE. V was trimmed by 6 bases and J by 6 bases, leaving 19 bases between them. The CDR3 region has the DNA TGTGCCAGCACCGGGGGTGGGAGCCCTGAGGCCAACGTCCTGACTTTC. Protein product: CASTGGGSPEANVLTF.

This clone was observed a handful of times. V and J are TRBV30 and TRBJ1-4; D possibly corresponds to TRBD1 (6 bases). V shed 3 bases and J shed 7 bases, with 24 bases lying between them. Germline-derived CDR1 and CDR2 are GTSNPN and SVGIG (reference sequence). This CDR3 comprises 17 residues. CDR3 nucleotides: TGTGCCTGGAGGTATGGGGGCGACTTTGTATTGAGTGAAAAACTGTTTTTT. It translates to CAWRYGGDFVLSEKLFF.

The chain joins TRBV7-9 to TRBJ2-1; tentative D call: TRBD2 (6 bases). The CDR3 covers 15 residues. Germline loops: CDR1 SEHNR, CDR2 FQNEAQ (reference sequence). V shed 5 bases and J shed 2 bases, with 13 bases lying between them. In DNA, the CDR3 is TGTGCCAGCAGCCGTGCGGGGTTACCCTACAATGAGCAGTTCTTC. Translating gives CASSRAGLPYNEQFF.

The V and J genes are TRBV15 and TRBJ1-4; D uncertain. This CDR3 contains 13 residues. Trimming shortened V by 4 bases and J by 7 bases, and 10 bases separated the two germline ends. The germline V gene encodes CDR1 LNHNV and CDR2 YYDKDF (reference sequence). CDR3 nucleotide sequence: TGTGCCACCAGCACCACCGCGGGTGAAAAACTGTTTTTT. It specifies CATSTTAGEKLFF. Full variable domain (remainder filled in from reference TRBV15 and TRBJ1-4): DAMVIQNPRYQVTQFGKPVTLSCSQTLNHNVMYWYQQKSSQAPKLLFHYYDKDFNNEADTPDNFQSRRPNTSFCFLDIRSPGLGDTAMYLCATSTTAGEKLFFGSGTQLSVL.

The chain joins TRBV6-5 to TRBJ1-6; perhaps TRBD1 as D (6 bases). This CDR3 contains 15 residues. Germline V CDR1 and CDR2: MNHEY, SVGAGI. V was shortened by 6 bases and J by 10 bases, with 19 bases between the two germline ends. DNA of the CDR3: TGTGCCAGCAGACCGGACACCTGGCAGGGGTCACCCCTCCACTTT. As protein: CASRPDTWQGSPLHF.

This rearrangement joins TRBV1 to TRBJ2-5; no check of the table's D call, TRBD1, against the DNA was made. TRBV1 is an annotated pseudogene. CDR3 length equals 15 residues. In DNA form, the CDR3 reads TGCACCAGCAGCCAAAGAGGGGGCCTACCTGAGACCCAGTACTTC. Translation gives CTSSQRGGLPETQYF.

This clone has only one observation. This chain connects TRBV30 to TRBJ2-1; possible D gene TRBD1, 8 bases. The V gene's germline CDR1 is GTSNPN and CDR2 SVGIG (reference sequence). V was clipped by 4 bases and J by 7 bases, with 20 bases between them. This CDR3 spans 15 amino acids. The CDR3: CAWTLPLQGGNEQFF. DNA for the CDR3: TGTGCCTGGACATTGCCCTTACAGGGGGGGAATGAGCAGTTCTTC.

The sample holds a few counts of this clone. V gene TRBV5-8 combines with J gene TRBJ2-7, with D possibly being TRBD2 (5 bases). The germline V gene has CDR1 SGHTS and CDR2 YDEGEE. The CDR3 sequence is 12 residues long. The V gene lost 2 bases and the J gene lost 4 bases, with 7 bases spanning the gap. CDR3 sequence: CASSFEGYEQYF. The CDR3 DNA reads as TGTGCCAGCAGCTTTGAGGGTTACGAGCAGTACTTC.

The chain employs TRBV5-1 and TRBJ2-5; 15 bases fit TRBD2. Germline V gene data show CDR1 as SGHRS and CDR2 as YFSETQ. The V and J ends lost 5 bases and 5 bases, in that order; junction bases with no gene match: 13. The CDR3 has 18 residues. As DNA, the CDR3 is TGCGCCAGCAGACAAGGACTAGCGGGGGGGAACTTTGGTGAGACCCAGTACTTC. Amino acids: CASRQGLAGGNFGETQYF.

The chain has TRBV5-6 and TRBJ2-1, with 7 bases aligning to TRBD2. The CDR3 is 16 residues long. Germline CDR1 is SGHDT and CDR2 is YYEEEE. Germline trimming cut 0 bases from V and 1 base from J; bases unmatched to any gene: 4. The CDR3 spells CASSLDLAESYNEQFF. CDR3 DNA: TGTGCCAGCAGCTTGGATCTAGCGGAATCCTACAATGAGCAGTTCTTC.

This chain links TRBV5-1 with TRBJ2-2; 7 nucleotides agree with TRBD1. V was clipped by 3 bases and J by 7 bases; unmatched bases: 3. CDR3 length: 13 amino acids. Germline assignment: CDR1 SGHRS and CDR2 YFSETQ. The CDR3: CASSYTGDGELFF. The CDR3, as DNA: TGCGCCAGCAGCTATACAGGGGACGGGGAGCTGTTTTTT.

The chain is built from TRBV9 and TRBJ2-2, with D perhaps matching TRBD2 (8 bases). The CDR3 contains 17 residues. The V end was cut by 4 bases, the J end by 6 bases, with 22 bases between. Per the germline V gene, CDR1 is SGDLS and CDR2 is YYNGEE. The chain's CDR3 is CASSPPGGGGGAGELFF. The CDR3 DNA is TGTGCCAGCAGCCCCCCGGGAGGGGGCGGGGGAGCCGGGGAGCTGTTTTTT.

The CDR3 sequence is CSVLYSREQFF. CDR3 coding DNA: TGCAGCGTTCTCTACTCACGGGAGCAGTTCTTC. The chain links TRBV29-1 to TRBJ2-1, with D unresolved. The V gene lost 5 bases and the J gene lost 10 bases, with 12 bases spanning the gap. Germline V gives CDR1 SQVTM, CDR2 ANQGSEA. The CDR3 covers 11 residues.

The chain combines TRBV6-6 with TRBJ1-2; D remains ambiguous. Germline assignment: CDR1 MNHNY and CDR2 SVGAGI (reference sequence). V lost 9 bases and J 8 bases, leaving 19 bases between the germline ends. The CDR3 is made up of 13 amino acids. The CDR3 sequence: CASGPHAVEGYTF. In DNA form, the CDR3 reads TGTGCCAGTGGCCCCCACGCTGTCGAAGGCTACACCTTC.